What follows are 28 T cell receptor beta chains derived from one specimen sequenced in a study of cytomegalovirus exposure and HLA in healthy donors. With 60 Vbeta and 13 Jbeta primers, the PCR was carried out. Libraries were prepared by immunoSEQ multiplex PCR; TCRdb keeps only in-frame clonotypes and omits some of them. The table includes about 140,000 clones, about 70% detected once. Source material: PBMCs. These receptors were taken from a man aged 30-40 years in good health and CMV-seropositive.

This clone showed up just once. This CDR3 reads CASNQDWMNTEAFF. CDR3 nucleotide sequence: TGTGCCAGTAACCAGGATTGGATGAACACTGAAGCTTTCTTT. The gene calls are TRBV19 and TRBJ1-1; no firm D call. The CDR3 is made up of 14 amino acids. Germline loops: CDR1 LNHDA, CDR2 SQIVND (reference sequence). Trimming took 7 bases from V and 0 from J, leaving 12 bases between them.

The chain has TRBV29-1 and TRBJ2-2, with D uncertain. Per germline, CDR1 SQVTM and CDR2 ANQGSEA. The ends were cut back, 5 bases at V and 4 bases at J, with 8 bases in the middle. The CDR3 contains 12 residues. This CDR3 is CSVIPSTGELFF. The CDR3 DNA is TGCAGCGTTATTCCCAGCACCGGGGAGCTGTTTTTT.

The V call is TRBV6-6, the J call TRBJ2-2; D gene ambiguous. Germline-derived CDR1 and CDR2 are MNHNY and SVGAGI (reference sequence). The CDR3 contains 14 residues. Trimming pared 0 bases from V and 7 bases from J, leaving 9 bases between. The CDR3 nucleotides read TGTGCCAGCAGTTACTCGATTAGAATCGGGGAGCTGTTTTTT. Protein product: CASSYSIRIGELFF.

The chain uses TRBV19 and TRBJ2-1, with D perhaps matching TRBD1 (5 bases). The germline V gene has CDR1 LNHDA and CDR2 SQIVND (reference sequence). V lost 3 bases, J lost 6 bases, and 12 bases lay in between. The length of the CDR3 is 14 residues. The CDR3 sequence: CASSILGDSNEQFF. In DNA form, the CDR3 reads TGTGCCAGTAGTATCCTCGGAGACAGCAATGAGCAGTTCTTC.

Notes on this clone: The CDR3 does not close with the conserved phenylalanine or tryptophan, likely indicating a read error. The chain couples TRBV27 to TRBJ2-3, with D tentatively TRBD2 (5 bases). Between the trimmed V and J ends, which lost 7 bases and 2 bases, there was a span of 19 bases. This CDR3 has 16 amino acids. Germline assignment: CDR1 MNHEY and CDR2 SMNVEV (reference sequence). The CDR3 DNA follows: TGTGCCAGCACCCAATTTTATCGGGGTTACACAGATACGCAGTATCTT. It translates to CASTQFYRGYTDTQYL.

The CDR3 sequence is CASSPPPERLSTDTQYF. The CDR3 DNA reads TGTGCCAGCAGCCCCCCGCCGGAGCGGCTCAGCACAGATACGCAGTATTTT. The chain couples TRBV4-2 to TRBJ2-3; possible D gene TRBD2, 5 bases. Germline CDR1 and CDR2: LGHNA and YNFKEQ. The CDR3 loop spans 17 amino acids. V was trimmed by 4 bases and J by 0 bases, leaving 17 bases between them.

As to this clone: The same CDR3 is also encoded by other DNA sequences in this sample. The chain couples TRBV10-3 to TRBJ2-3, with 8 bases aligning to TRBD2. From germline, CDR1 is ENHRY and CDR2 SYGVKD. Trimming removed 6 bases from V and 4 bases from J; junction bases left unmatched: 6. This CDR3 has 14 residues. CDR3 region: CAISSGGPADTQYF. DNA for the CDR3: TGTGCCATCAGCTCGGGAGGGCCAGCAGATACGCAGTATTTT.

This clone was detected only once. The J gene is TRBJ2-3, the V gene TRBV2; TRBD1 matches at 7 bases. J gave up 4 bases and V 5 bases, and 3 bases lay outside the gene matches. The CDR3 runs 13 residues. Germline V gene sequence: CDR1 SNHLY, CDR2 FYNNEI. CDR3 in amino acids: CASSRDRADTQYF. The CDR3 DNA follows: TGTGCCAGCAGTAGGGACAGAGCAGATACGCAGTATTTT.

The chain combines TRBV9 with TRBJ1-2; 8 nucleotides match TRBD1. The CDR3 runs 17 residues. V was pared by 5 bases and J by 0 bases, with 12 bases of the junction left unmatched. Per the germline V gene, CDR1 is SGDLS and CDR2 is YYNGEE. CDR3 in DNA: TGTGCCAGCAGGAGGCCCGGGACAGGTCCCCCTAACTATGGCTACACCTTC. Translated: CASRRPGTGPPNYGYTF. The complete variable domain, with remaining parts taken from reference TRBV9 and TRBJ1-2, reads DSGVTQTPKHLITATGQRVTLRCSPRSGDLSVYWYQQSLDQGLQFLIQYYNGEERAKGNILERFSAQQFPDLHSELNLSSLELGDSALYFCASRRPGTGPPNYGYTFGSGTRLTVV.

V is TRBV5-4 and J is TRBJ2-7, with a possible D match to TRBD1 (6 bases). CDR1 and CDR2 (germline): SGHNT, YYREEE (reference sequence). CDR3 size: 13 residues. V was trimmed by 4 bases and J by 5 bases, leaving 13 bases between them. CDR3 bases: TGTGCCAGCAGCGTTCAGGGGCTCGACGAGCAGTACTTC. Amino acids: CASSVQGLDEQYF.

In nucleotides, the CDR3 is TGTGCCAGCAGTGATGGACTAGCGGGAGCCAAGAGTGATCAGTTCTTC. Its translation is CASSDGLAGAKSDQFF. This sequence joins TRBV2 and TRBJ2-1; TRBD2 matches at 13 bases. Germline assignment: CDR1 SNHLY and CDR2 FYNNEI. The CDR3 sequence is 16 residues long. The junction had 12 bases not matched to a gene; V was cut back by 3 bases and J by 13 bases. Using reference TRBV2 and TRBJ2-1 for the parts outside the CDR3, the full variable domain is EPEVTQTPSHQVTQMGQEVILRCVPISNHLYFYWYRQILGQKVEFLVSFYNNEISEKSEIFDDQFSVERPDGSNFTLKIRSTKLEDSAMYFCASSDGLAGAKSDQFFGPGTRLTVL.

CDR3: CASSPPGARDNQPQHF. The CDR3 region has the DNA TGTGCCAGCTCACCACCCGGCGCCCGGGACAATCAGCCCCAGCATTTT. This chain uses TRBV18 with TRBJ1-5, with no clear D. This CDR3 has 16 amino acids. Germline V gene lookup returns CDR1 KGHSH and CDR2 LQKENI. Trimming removed 0 bases from V and 3 bases from J, with 12 bases in between.

In this sample, this clone turned up a few times. The chain employs TRBV5-4 and TRBJ2-5; 8 nucleotides match TRBD2. The ends lost 2 bases at V and 3 bases at J; junction bases unmatched: 12. CDR1 SGHNT and CDR2 YYREEE come from the germline V gene (reference sequence). This CDR3 has 17 amino acids. Here the CDR3 reads CASSLAGAGSWKETQYF. CDR3 sequence (DNA): TGTGCCAGCAGCTTAGCGGGAGCGGGTTCGTGGAAAGAGACCCAGTACTTC.

The CDR3 is CSAIPSDTQYF. CDR3 bases: TGCAGTGCAATCCCGTCAGATACGCAGTATTTT. V usage is TRBV20-1 and J usage is TRBJ2-3; no reliable D call. V was trimmed by 6 bases and J by 4 bases, leaving 8 bases between them. CDR1 is DFQATT, CDR2 SNEGSKA, per germline (reference sequence). The CDR3 spans 11 residues.

This chain joins TRBV11-1 and TRBJ2-3, with 8 positions matching TRBD2. Germline V gene data show CDR1 as SGHAT and CDR2 as FQDESV (reference sequence). CDR3 length: 16 residues. V shed 4 bases, J shed 4 bases, and the junction held 10 bases outside the gene matches. The CDR3 region is CASSSTSGSSPDTQYF. CDR3 nucleotide sequence: TGTGCCAGCAGCTCAACTAGCGGCAGTTCACCAGATACGCAGTATTTT.

The chain links TRBV30 to TRBJ1-2, with 8 bases fitting TRBD1. The CDR3 length is 14 residues. Germline CDR1 is GTSNPN and CDR2 is SVGIG (reference sequence). With 3 bases clipped from V and 4 bases from J, the junction kept 7 bases outside the gene matches. CDR3 sequence (DNA): TGTGCCTGGAGGGACAGGGCCCAAGCCTATGGCTACACCTTC. It is translated as CAWRDRAQAYGYTF.

The DNA of the CDR3 is TGTGCCAGCAGAGGACTAGGGGGATACAATGAGCAGTTCTTC. Translated, it gives CASRGLGGYNEQFF. This rearrangement joins TRBV21-1 to TRBJ2-1; the D segment call TRBD2 is taken from the table without a DNA check. TRBV21-1 is shown as a pseudogene. The length of the CDR3 is 14 residues.

CDR3: CASSQGDYLEQFF. CDR3 DNA: TGCGCCAGCAGCCAAGGGGACTACCTCGAGCAGTTCTTC. The V call is TRBV4-1, the J call TRBJ2-1; 7 positions match TRBD2. V lost 1 base and J lost 10; bases outside the gene matches: 4. The CDR3 has 13 residues. Germline lookup yields CDR1 MGHRA and CDR2 YSYEKL.

The genes are TRBV5-1 and TRBJ1-2, with a possible D match to TRBD1 (5 bases). Between the trimmed V and J ends, which lost 0 bases and 0 bases, there was a span of 18 bases. The CDR3 loop spans 18 amino acids. Germline CDR1 and CDR2: SGHRS and YFSETQ. The CDR3 region has the DNA TGCGCCAGCAGCTTGGAGGGTTTTGTTCAGGGCGCTAACTATGGCTACACCTTC. It yields the protein CASSLEGFVQGANYGYTF.

The V gene is TRBV28, the J gene TRBJ2-7; 10 bases fit TRBD2. This CDR3 is built from 15 residues. In germline, CDR1 is MDHEN, CDR2 SYDVKM. V dropped 5 bases and J dropped 6; count of bases not matched to a gene: 10. CDR3 protein: CASSLPLAGVSEQYF. The CDR3 DNA follows: TGTGCCAGCAGTCTCCCTCTAGCGGGAGTAAGCGAGCAGTACTTC.

The rearrangement uses TRBV5-1 and TRBJ2-1; D is possibly TRBD2 (6 bases). V shed 4 bases and J shed 4 bases, with 15 bases lying between them. The length of the CDR3 is 15 residues. CDR1 and CDR2 from the germline V gene are SGHRS and YFSETQ. CDR3: CASSDGSGPYNEQFF. In nucleotides, the CDR3 is TGCGCCAGCAGCGACGGGAGCGGGCCTTACAATGAGCAGTTCTTC.

The chain employs TRBV5-1 and TRBJ2-7, with TRBD2 identical over 9 bases. V was clipped by 3 bases and J by 1 base; unmatched bases: 14. The V gene's germline CDR1 is SGHRS and CDR2 YFSETQ. This CDR3 comprises 18 residues. The CDR3 DNA is TGCGCCAGCAGCTCCGGGACTAGCCTCCCCATTCTTTCCTACGAGCAGTACTTC. It yields the protein CASSSGTSLPILSYEQYF.

The CDR3 here is CASSEGQGVQPQHF. CDR3 bases: TGTGCCAGCAGCGAGGGACAGGGGGTTCAGCCCCAGCATTTT. V is TRBV9 and J is TRBJ1-5, with 11 positions matching TRBD1. This CDR3 comprises 14 residues. J gave up 6 bases and V 3 bases, and 2 bases lay outside the gene matches. Germline assignment: CDR1 SGDLS and CDR2 YYNGEE.

J is TRBJ2-7 and V is TRBV19, with 10 bases that match TRBD2. The trim removed 6 bases at V and 6 bases at J, leaving 8 bases unmatched. Germline V lookup: CDR1 LNHDA, CDR2 SQIVND (reference sequence). The CDR3 covers 14 residues. The CDR3 is CASRASGGLREQYF. As DNA, the CDR3 is TGTGCCAGTAGAGCTAGCGGGGGACTACGCGAGCAGTACTTC.

The chain couples TRBV7-2 to TRBJ1-2, with D perhaps TRBD1 (5 bases). The CDR3 consists of 14 residues. V lost 5 bases and J 1 base, leaving 11 bases between the germline ends. The germline V gene encodes CDR1 SGHTA and CDR2 FQGNSA. The CDR3 loop reads CASSVGGNNYGYTF. In DNA form, the CDR3 reads TGTGCCAGCAGCGTCGGGGGGAATAACTATGGCTACACCTTC.

The chain employs TRBV19 and TRBJ2-1, with 11 bases identical to TRBD2. This CDR3 region has 16 residues. The germline gives CDR1 LNHDA, CDR2 SQIVND (reference sequence). Trimming cost V 4 bases and J 5 bases; bases outside gene matches: 7. This CDR3 is CASSTTSGSGNNEQFF. The CDR3 DNA reads TGTGCCAGTAGTACAACTAGCGGGAGTGGTAACAATGAGCAGTTCTTC.

There are many counts of this clone. The sample holds other DNA sequences that translate to the same CDR3. The chain links TRBV5-4 to TRBJ2-7, with 7 bases aligning to TRBD2. V gave up 2 bases and J gave up 0 bases; unmatched junction bases: 8. The CDR3 loop spans 16 amino acids. Germline CDR1 is SGHNT and CDR2 is YYREEE (reference sequence). CDR3 sequence (DNA): TGTGCCAGCAGCTTAGAGCGGGGCGGGAACTCCTACGAGCAGTACTTC. It is translated as CASSLERGGNSYEQYF.

The rearrangement joins TRBV11-3 to TRBJ2-3; the match to TRBD2 covers 12 bases. Germline CDR1 reads SGHNT; CDR2 reads YENEEA. CDR3 size: 17 residues. Trimming removed 5 bases from V and 5 bases from J; junction bases left unmatched: 11. As DNA, the CDR3 is TGTGCCAGCAGCCGATCAGAGACTAGCGGGAGATTAGATACGCAGTATTTT. It is translated as CASSRSETSGRLDTQYF.